A selection of T cell receptor beta chains follows, all from one sample in a study of cytotoxic CD8 clonotypes in ibrutinib-treated CLL. Assay used: immunoSEQ multiplex PCR; TCRdb lists only in-frame clones, some missing. Of about 200,000 clones detected, more than 70% appear once; the ten largest clones hold approximately 10%. Here the sequenced sample was PBMCs, taken after 12 months of ibrutinib treatment. The receptor set was obtained from a human donor with chronic lymphocytic leukemia. Both conserved end residues are part of each CDR3. D genes are given only for firm matches. Clone size is shown for a subset of rows, as once, few, many or a class of expanded clone.

clone size | J gene | V gene | CDR3 length | D gene | CDR3 protein | CDR3 DNA
. | TRBJ2-1 | TRBV6-5 | 16 | TRBD2 | CASSYFQWGGRDEQFF | TGTGCCAGCAGTTACTTCCAATGGGGAGGGCGGGATGAGCAGTTCTTC
. | TRBJ1-2 | TRBV5-6 | 16 | TRBD1 | CASSSRDRGIHYGYTF | TGTGCCAGCAGCTCCCGGGACAGGGGTATTCACTATGGCTACACCTTC
. | TRBJ1-1 | TRBV19 | 15 | . | CASRLGQFMNTEAFF | TGTGCCAGTAGGTTGGGGCAGTTCATGAACACTGAAGCTTTCTTT
once | TRBJ2-6 | TRBV5-8 | 15 | . | CASSLAGPGANVLTF | TGTGCCAGCAGCTTGGCCGGTCCTGGGGCCAACGTCCTGACTTTC
. | TRBJ1-6 | TRBV13 | 17 | . | CASSPRGRGGSNSPLHF | TGTGCCAGCAGCCCCCGGGGGCGCGGGGGATCGAATTCACCCCTCCACTTT
few | TRBJ2-5 | TRBV7-7 | 12 | . | CASSLVGETQYF | TGTGCTAGCAGCTTAGTCGGCGAGACCCAGTACTTC
. | TRBJ2-5 | TRBV15 | 16 | TRBD2 | CATSRDGRGLAATQYF | TGTGCCACCAGCAGAGATGGGAGGGGACTAGCTGCAACCCAGTACTTC
. | TRBJ2-7 | TRBV6-6 | 16 | TRBD2 | CASRKTSGGTLNEQYF | TGTGCCAGCAGAAAAACTAGCGGGGGGACTCTTAACGAGCAGTACTTC
. | TRBJ1-1 | TRBV7-6 | 17 | TRBD1 | CASSFGTGDRSNTEAFF | TGTGCCAGCAGCTTCGGGACAGGGGACCGATCGAACACTGAAGCTTTCTTT
. | TRBJ2-2 | TRBV19 | 14 | . | CASSLALAAGELFF | TGTGCCAGTAGTCTCGCATTAGCAGCCGGGGAGCTGTTTTTT
. | TRBJ1-3 | TRBV19 | 14 | . | CASSMGSSGNTIYF | TGTGCCAGTAGTATGGGGTCCTCTGGAAACACCATATATTTT
. | TRBJ2-7 | TRBV5-6 | 13 | . | CASSQGLSYEQYF | TGTGCCAGCAGCCAGGGACTCTCCTACGAGCAGTACTTC
. | TRBJ2-7 | TRBV4-1 | 15 | . | CASSQDPGPGYEQYF | TGCGCCAGCAGCCAAGACCCAGGGCCGGGGTACGAGCAGTACTTC
. | TRBJ1-5 | TRBV28 | 12 | . | CATTGSDQPQHF | TGTGCCACTACAGGGTCCGATCAGCCCCAGCATTTT
. | TRBJ1-2 | TRBV6-6 | 16 | TRBD1 | CASSYSNRQGADGYTF | TGTGCCAGCAGTTACTCCAACCGACAGGGGGCGGATGGCTACACCTTC
few | TRBJ1-4 | TRBV6-6 | 14 | . | CASSPDSSGEKLFF | TGTGCCAGCAGTCCGGACAGTTCTGGTGAAAAACTGTTTTTT
few | TRBJ2-2 | TRBV9 | 16 | . | CASSAPDGLETGELFF | TGTGCCAGCAGCGCCCCCGACGGCTTGGAGACCGGGGAGCTGTTTTTT
few | TRBJ1-1 | TRBV29-1 | 9 | . | CSGYTEAFF | TGCAGCGGCTACACTGAAGCTTTCTTT
few | TRBJ2-2 | TRBV30 | 14 | . | CAWSVRGFTGELFF | TGTGCCTGGAGTGTACGAGGGTTCACCGGGGAGCTGTTTTTT
few | TRBJ1-2 | TRBV5-8 | 14 | . | CASSLVGPNYGYTF | TGTGCCAGCAGCTTAGTAGGGCCGAACTATGGCTACACCTTC
. | TRBJ1-6 | TRBV10-3 | 15 | . | CAISEYGIGDSPLHF | TGTGCCATCAGTGAGTACGGAATCGGGGATTCACCCCTCCACTTT
. | TRBJ2-5 | TRBV5-1 | 14 | TRBD1 | CASSFGTDQETQYF | TGCGCCAGCAGCTTTGGGACAGACCAAGAGACCCAGTACTTC
. | TRBJ1-1 | TRBV7-9 | 14 | . | CASSSGVGAAEAFF | TGTGCCAGCAGCTCGGGTGTGGGGGCTGCTGAAGCTTTCTTT
. | TRBJ1-2 | TRBV5-5 | 14 | TRBD1 | CASIPGQGYYGYTF | TGTGCCAGCATCCCGGGACAGGGCTACTATGGCTACACCTTC
. | TRBJ1-5 | TRBV6-1 | 13 | . | CASSDTLFQPQHF | TGTGCCAGCAGTGATACCCTCTTTCAGCCCCAGCATTTT
few | TRBJ2-1 | TRBV6-6 | 13 | TRBD1 | CASSYPDRDEQFF | TGTGCCAGCAGTTACCCCGACAGGGATGAGCAGTTCTTC
. | TRBJ2-7 | TRBV27 | 15 | . | CASSLGATIAYEQYF | TGTGCCAGCAGTTTAGGTGCTACAATAGCCTACGAGCAGTACTTC
few | TRBJ1-5 | TRBV6-1 | 14 | TRBD1 | CASSETGLNQPQHF | TGTGCCAGCAGCGAGACAGGGCTCAATCAGCCCCAGCATTTT
. | TRBJ2-1 | TRBV6-5 | 14 | . | CASSYPGPNNEQFF | TGTGCCAGCAGTTACCCAGGACCCAACAATGAGCAGTTCTTC
. | TRBJ2-1 | TRBV6-1 | 14 | . | CASKPFNSYNEQFF | TGTGCCAGCAAGCCTTTCAACTCCTACAATGAGCAGTTCTTC
. | TRBJ2-1 | TRBV19 | 16 | TRBD2 | CASSIDVFTSGNEQFF | TGTGCCAGTAGTATAGATGTATTTACTAGCGGTAATGAGCAGTTCTTC
few | TRBJ2-7 | TRBV6-6 | 14 | TRBD2 | CATQDGTSSYEQYF | TGTGCCACCCAGGATGGGACTAGCTCCTACGAGCAGTACTTC
. | TRBJ2-7 | TRBV11-2 | 15 | . | CASSLTRPGLYEQYF | TGTGCCAGCAGCTTAACGAGGCCCGGCCTTTACGAGCAGTACTTC
. | TRBJ2-1 | TRBV10-3 | 15 | . | CAISPGPSSYNEQFF | TGTGCCATCAGCCCGGGCCCAAGCTCCTACAATGAGCAGTTCTTC
. | TRBJ2-1 | TRBV27 | 16 | TRBD2 | CASSPIGLAGSNEQFF | TGTGCCAGCTCCCCAATAGGACTAGCGGGATCTAATGAGCAGTTCTTC
. | TRBJ2-7 | TRBV6-1 | 13 | TRBD1 | CASHVQGASEQYF | TGTGCCAGCCATGTACAGGGGGCGAGCGAGCAGTACTTC
. | TRBJ1-6 | TRBV2 | 15 | . | CASSEEGAFNSPLHF | TGTGCCAGCAGTGAAGAAGGGGCTTTCAATTCACCCCTCCACTTT
. | TRBJ2-7 | TRBV28 | 17 | . | CASSLHPSRRASHEQYF | TGTGCCAGCAGTTTACACCCTAGCAGGAGGGCCTCCCACGAGCAGTACTTC
few | TRBJ2-1 | TRBV4-1 | 16 | . | CASSPHGGGSYNEQFF | TGCGCCAGCAGCCCCCACGGTGGGGGCTCCTACAATGAGCAGTTCTTC
. | TRBJ2-1 | TRBV6-5 | 16 | . | CASSYSSGNSYNEQFF | TGTGCCAGCAGTTACTCTAGCGGAAATTCCTACAATGAGCAGTTCTTC
. | TRBJ1-2 | TRBV6-1 | 14 | . | CASSEAAGVYGYTF | TGTGCCAGCAGTGAAGCGGCAGGGGTCTATGGCTACACCTTC
few | TRBJ2-1 | TRBV4-1 | 14 | . | CASMVGSSYNEQFF | TGCGCCAGCATGGTCGGGAGCTCCTACAATGAGCAGTTCTTC
. | TRBJ2-1 | TRBV5-1 | 14 | TRBD2 | CASSQRGSYNEQFF | TGCGCCAGCAGCCAGCGGGGTTCCTACAATGAGCAGTTCTTC
. | TRBJ1-5 | TRBV4-1 | 15 | . | CASSQGGGSNQPQHF | TGCGCCAGCAGCCAAGGGGGGGGAAGCAATCAGCCCCAGCATTTT
. | TRBJ2-3 | TRBV27 | 14 | . | CASSFSFNTDTQYF | TGTGCCAGCAGTTTTTCCTTCAACACAGATACGCAGTATTTT
. | TRBJ2-7 | TRBV6-1 | 15 | TRBD1 | CASSTYGTGLFEQYF | TGTGCCAGCAGCACATACGGGACAGGGTTATTCGAGCAGTACTTC
few | TRBJ1-5 | TRBV30 | 11 | . | CAWSGAGPQHF | TGTGCCTGGAGTGGGGCAGGGCCCCAGCATTTT
. | TRBJ1-1 | TRBV5-6 | 16 | . | CASSLTLEGVQGEAFF | TGTGCCAGCAGCTTGACTCTTGAAGGAGTACAGGGTGAAGCTTTCTTT
few | TRBJ1-6 | TRBV9 | 16 | . | CASSVAGGLGNSPLHF | TGTGCCAGCAGCGTAGCGGGGGGACTGGGGAATTCACCCCTCCACTTT
. | TRBJ2-1 | TRBV7-9 | 15 | . | CASSSLRGSNNEQFF | TGTGCCAGCAGCTCCTTAAGGGGCAGCAACAATGAGCAGTTCTTC
few | TRBJ1-2 | TRBV29-1 | 13 | . | CSAVVGAVDGYTF | TGCAGCGCAGTGGTGGGAGCGGTAGATGGCTACACCTTC
. | TRBJ2-2 | TRBV28 | 16 | . | CASSLGTGWSTGELFF | TGTGCCAGCAGTTTAGGAACAGGGTGGAGCACCGGGGAGCTGTTTTTT
. | TRBJ2-1 | TRBV27 | 15 | . | CASSLLTSSGNEQFF | TGTGCCAGCAGTTTATTAACTAGCTCCGGGAATGAGCAGTTCTTC
. | TRBJ1-1 | TRBV13 | 15 | . | CASSLVATKGREAFF | TGTGCCAGCAGCTTAGTCGCGACGAAAGGGAGGGAAGCTTTCTTT
once | TRBJ2-5 | TRBV27 | 14 | . | CASSLSGSRETQYF | TGTGCCAGCAGTTTATCTGGGTCACGGGAGACCCAGTACTTC